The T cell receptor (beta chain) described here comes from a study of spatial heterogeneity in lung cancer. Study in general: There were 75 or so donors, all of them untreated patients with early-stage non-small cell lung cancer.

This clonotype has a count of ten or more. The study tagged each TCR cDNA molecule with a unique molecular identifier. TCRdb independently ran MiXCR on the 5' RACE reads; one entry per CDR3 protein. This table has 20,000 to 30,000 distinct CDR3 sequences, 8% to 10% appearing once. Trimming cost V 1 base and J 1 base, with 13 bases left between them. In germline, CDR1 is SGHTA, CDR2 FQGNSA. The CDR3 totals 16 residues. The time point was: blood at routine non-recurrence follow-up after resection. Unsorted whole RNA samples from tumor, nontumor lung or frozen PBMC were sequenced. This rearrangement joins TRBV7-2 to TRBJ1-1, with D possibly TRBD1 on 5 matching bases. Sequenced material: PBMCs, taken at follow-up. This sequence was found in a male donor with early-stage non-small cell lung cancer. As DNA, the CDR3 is TGTGCCAGCAGCTTAGTGACGGGGCGGCAGAACACTGAAGCTTTCTTT. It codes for CASSLVTGRQNTEAFF.